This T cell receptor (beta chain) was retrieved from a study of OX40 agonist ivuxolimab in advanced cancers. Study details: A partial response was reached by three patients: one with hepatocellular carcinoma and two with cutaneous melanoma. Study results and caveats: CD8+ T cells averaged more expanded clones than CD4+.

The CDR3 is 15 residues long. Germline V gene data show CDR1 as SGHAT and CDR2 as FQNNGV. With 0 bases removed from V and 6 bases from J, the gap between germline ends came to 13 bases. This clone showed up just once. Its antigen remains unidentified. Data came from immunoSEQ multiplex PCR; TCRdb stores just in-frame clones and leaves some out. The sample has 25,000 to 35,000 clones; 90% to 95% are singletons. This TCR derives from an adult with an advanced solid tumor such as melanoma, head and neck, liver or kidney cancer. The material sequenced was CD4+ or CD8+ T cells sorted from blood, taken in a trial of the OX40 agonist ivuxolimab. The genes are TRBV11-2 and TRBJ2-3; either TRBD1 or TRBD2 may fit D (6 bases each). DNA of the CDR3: TGTGCCAGCAGCTTAGAGAGGGGGGTGGTGGATACGCAGTATTTT. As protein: CASSLERGVVDTQYF. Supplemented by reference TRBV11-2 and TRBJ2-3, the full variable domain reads EAGVAQSPRYKIIEKRQSVAFWCNPISGHATLYWYQQILGQGPKLLIQFQNNGVVDDSQLPKDRFSAERLKGVDSTLKIQPAKLEDSAVYLCASSLERGVVDTQYFGPGTRLTVL.